This TCR beta chain was documented in a study of blood T cell repertoires in COVID-19. Study-level background: Some COVID-19 samples were acute and others convalescent; all came from the United States, Italy and Spain. PBMCs, B-cell-depleted T cells, or T cells were the source of the cDNA or gDNA that made up the material.

The protocol was immunoSEQ multiplex PCR, while the TCRdb copy is restricted to in-frame clones and leaves out a portion. Of about 140,000 clones detected, around nine tenths appear once; the ten largest clones hold less than 3%. Sequencing was done on a sample of peripheral blood. The receptor's source is a man in his sixties with active or convalescent COVID-19.

The CDR3 sequence: CASSSHLPGRHEQYF. CDR3 DNA sequence: TGTGCCAGCAGTTCTCATCTCCCCGGGAGGCACGAGCAGTACTTC. The rearrangement joins TRBV6-5 to TRBJ2-7; 7 nucleotides align to TRBD2. Germline CDR1 reads MNHEY; CDR2 reads SVGAGI. The CDR3 length is 15 residues. The J segment lost 5 bases and the V segment lost 4 bases, leaving 11 bases of the junction unmatched.